One and the same sample provided the 8 T cell receptor beta chains below, sequenced in a study of graft-versus-host responses after intestinal transplantation. Which antigens these TCRs recognize remains unknown. Clones were read by immunoSEQ multiplex PCR, and TCRdb kept only the in-frame ones, dropping some. Here the sample spans roughly 97,000 clones, more than 75% being singletons. This specimen was unstimulated CD4+ T cells sorted from spleen or lymph node cells, taken before intestinal transplant. The receptors derive from a human donor who received an intestinal transplant.

A few counts support this clone. J is TRBJ1-6 and V is TRBV6-5; no reliable D call. V dropped 0 bases and J dropped 18 bases, with 6 bases sitting between them. The germline CDR1 and CDR2 sequences are MNHEY and SVGAGI. The CDR3 consists of 10 residues. The CDR3 nucleotides read TGTGCCAGCAGTTACTCCCTCGGCCACTTT. This encodes CASSYSLGHF.

This clone showed up just once. J is TRBJ2-3 and V is TRBV14; 7 bases align to TRBD1. Germline V gene sequence: CDR1 SGHDN, CDR2 FVKESK. The J segment lost 0 bases and the V segment lost 3 bases, leaving 3 bases of the junction unmatched. The CDR3 runs to 15 residues. The CDR3 protein is CASSQRQGSTDTQYF. The CDR3 DNA reads as TGTGCCAGCAGCCAGAGACAGGGCAGCACAGATACGCAGTATTTT.

The V and J genes are TRBV28 and TRBJ2-3, with D tentatively TRBD2 (6 bases). CDR3 size: 15 residues. Germline values: CDR1 MDHEN, CDR2 SYDVKM. Deletions cut 8 bases from V and 1 base from J, with 16 bases between. For the CDR3, the DNA is TGTGCCAGCGGCTCACTAGCTCCCGGCACAGATACGCAGTATTTT. Encoded protein: CASGSLAPGTDTQYF.

The CDR3 coding sequence is TGTGCCAGCAGCTTGGCGAGGAGGAGGGGCGGGAGGAGTACAGATACGCAGTATTTT. Its translation is CASSLARRRGGRSTDTQYF. The chain joins TRBV5-4 to TRBJ2-3, with 8 bases that match TRBD2. CDR1 is SGHNT and CDR2 is YYREEE in the germline V gene (reference sequence). With V trimmed by 0 bases and J by 3 bases, 15 bases remained unmatched. This CDR3 has 19 amino acids.

The rearrangement uses TRBV6-5 and TRBJ2-7; no definite D call. Germline V CDR1 and CDR2: MNHEY, SVGAGI. CDR3 size: 11 residues. Trimming left V 5 bases short and J 3 bases short, with 5 bases between. The CDR3 DNA reads TGTGCCAGCAGTACTAACTACGAGCAGTACTTC. Its translation: CASSTNYEQYF.

V gene TRBV2 combines with J gene TRBJ1-2; TRBD1 aligns across 7 bases. CDR3 length: 15 amino acids. Looked up from germline, CDR1 is SNHLY and CDR2 is FYNNEI. Germline trimming cut 7 bases from V and 2 bases from J; bases unmatched to any gene: 10. CDR3 nucleotide sequence: TGTGCCAGCATGAGACAGGGTGGCGCGAACTATGGCTACACCTTC. It specifies CASMRQGGANYGYTF.

The V and J genes are TRBV10-3 and TRBJ2-1; 8 bases map to TRBD2. Per the germline V gene, CDR1 is ENHRY and CDR2 is SYGVKD. J lost 9 bases, V lost 4 bases, and 5 bases had no gene match. This CDR3 has 13 residues. The CDR3 here is CAISGAGEGEQFF. The DNA of the CDR3 is TGTGCCATCAGTGGAGCGGGGGAGGGTGAGCAGTTCTTC.

The genes are TRBV7-2 and TRBJ2-2; unclear D gene. Germline CDR1 SGHTA, CDR2 FQGNSA. The length of the CDR3 is 15 residues. With 1 base removed from V and 6 bases from J, the gap between germline ends came to 12 bases. The CDR3 region is CASSLDGGYAGELFF. CDR3 bases: TGTGCCAGCAGCTTAGACGGCGGTTACGCCGGGGAGCTGTTTTTT.